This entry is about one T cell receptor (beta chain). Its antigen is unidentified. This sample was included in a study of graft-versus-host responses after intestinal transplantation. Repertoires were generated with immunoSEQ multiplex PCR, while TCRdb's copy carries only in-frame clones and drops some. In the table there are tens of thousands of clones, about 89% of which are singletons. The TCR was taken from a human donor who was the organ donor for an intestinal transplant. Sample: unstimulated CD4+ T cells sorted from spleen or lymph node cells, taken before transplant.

CDR3 sequence: CASSLVGAGNTIYF. CDR3 nucleotides: TGTGCCAGCAGCTTGGTAGGGGCTGGAAACACCATATATTTT. The rearrangement links TRBV5-6 to TRBJ1-3, with D perhaps matching TRBD1 (5 bases). Germline V gives CDR1 SGHDT, CDR2 YYEEEE. V was pared by 0 bases and J by 2 bases, with 6 bases between. The CDR3 extends over 14 amino acids.